There are many counts of the clone carrying this T cell receptor beta chain. Its antigen is still unknown. TCRdb reanalysed the RACE reads using MiXCR and keeps one entry per CDR3 protein. The profile shows around 360,000 distinct CDR3 sequences, around 6% of them singletons. Between the trimmed V and J ends, which lost 5 bases and 5 bases, there was a span of 21 bases. This CDR3 region has 16 residues. The germline gives CDR1 SEHNR, CDR2 FQNEAQ (reference sequence). This sample was included in a study of human T cells and chemical hapten exposure. About the study: Mainly, slight library volume differences in the pool made TCR yields vary.

Described time point: patch test 2, 6 weeks after DPC sensitization. Sample treatment: therapeutic diphenylcyclopropenone sensitization with weekly scalp DPC. The study's findings and limits: With regard to DPC sensitization, TCRs above 1 in 1000 frequency did not change. Alopecia affected the donors, so their immune response may differ from healthy people's.

The sample here was whole blood, taken in connection with sensitization to the hapten diphenylcyclopropenone (DPC). This sequence originates from a woman between 18 and 29 years old with alopecia areata. Some clones in this sample may be carry-over from other donors' samples. V and J are TRBV7-9 and TRBJ2-5; D may be TRBD1 (6 bases). CDR3 sequence: CASSQPQLSGDETQYF. DNA for the CDR3: TGTGCCAGCAGCCAACCCCAGTTGTCAGGGGATGAGACCCAGTACTTC.